The 5 T cell receptor beta chains given below trace back to one sample, sequenced in a study of PD-L1 blockade in urothelial cancer. Time point indicated: pretreatment peripheral blood. The assay was immunoSEQ multiplex PCR, and TCRdb's table has in-frame clones only and misses some. Of more than 50,000 clones listed, about four fifths are singletons. The material sequenced was PBMCs, taken around atezolizumab (anti-PD-L1) treatment. The receptors shown here come from a man in his 70s with urothelial cancer.

The V gene is TRBV28, the J gene TRBJ2-7; TRBD1 agrees at 9 bases. The germline CDR1 and CDR2 sequences are MDHEN and SYDVKM. CDR3 length: 16 amino acids. Losses at the gene ends were 5 bases for V and 9 bases for J; bases not matched to a gene: 17. The CDR3 protein is CASSLLPGQGEKGQYF. The CDR3 DNA reads TGTGCCAGCAGTCTACTTCCGGGACAGGGAGAGAAAGGGCAGTACTTC.

V usage is TRBV10-3 and J usage is TRBJ2-6; TRBD2 might be the D (6 bases). The V end was cut by 3 bases, the J end by 3 bases, with 12 bases between. This CDR3 spans 16 amino acids. The germline V gene encodes CDR1 ENHRY and CDR2 SYGVKD. CDR3 in amino acids: CAISDGQGGGANVLTF. The DNA for the CDR3 is TGTGCCATCAGTGATGGTCAGGGAGGTGGGGCCAACGTCCTGACTTTC.

V usage is TRBV10-3 and J usage is TRBJ1-4, with a weak D call TRBD1 (6 bases). V lost 5 bases and J 0 bases, leaving 10 bases between the germline ends. The CDR3 is 15 amino acids. Germline assignment: CDR1 ENHRY and CDR2 SYGVKD. CDR3 sequence reads: CAISPGGSTNEKLFF. In nucleotides, the CDR3 is TGTGCCATCAGTCCGGGGGGCTCAACTAATGAAAAACTGTTTTTT.

This clone was picked up a small number of times. The chain links TRBV11-3 to TRBJ2-1; weak D call: TRBD2 (5 bases). This CDR3 is 13 amino acids long. The V and J ends lost 5 bases and 6 bases respectively, with 11 bases between them. The germline gives CDR1 SGHNT, CDR2 YENEEA. The CDR3 loop is CASSRTAINEQFF. Written as DNA, the CDR3 is TGTGCCAGCAGCCGGACTGCCATCAATGAGCAGTTCTTC.

This chain connects TRBV6-1 to TRBJ2-5; 11 positions match TRBD2. Germline CDR1 is MNHNS and CDR2 is SASEGT. The V and J ends lost 1 base and 4 bases, in that order; junction bases with no gene match: 5. CDR3 length: 16 residues. CDR3 loop: CASSEGVLAGVETQYF. CDR3 in DNA: TGTGCCAGCAGTGAAGGGGTACTAGCGGGAGTAGAGACCCAGTACTTC.